This TCR beta chain was captured by sequencing in a study of blood T cell repertoires in COVID-19. The overall study: Whether acute or convalescent, the COVID-19 samples came from the United States, Italy and Spain. T cells, B-cell-depleted T cells, or PBMCs supplied cDNA or gDNA.

Data came from immunoSEQ multiplex PCR; TCRdb stores just in-frame clones and leaves some out. Here the sample spans about 17,000 clones, approximately 80% being singletons. J gave up 7 bases and V 3 bases, and 4 bases lay outside the gene matches. The CDR3 is made up of 14 amino acids. CDR1 KGHDR and CDR2 SFDVKD come from the germline V gene. Sequences were obtained from peripheral blood. J is TRBJ2-1 and V is TRBV24-1; 8 bases line up with TRBD2. The TCR sequence derives from a man aged 55 to 70 with active or convalescent COVID-19. The CDR3 sequence: CATSDPSGLNEQFF. CDR3 DNA: TGTGCCACCAGTGATCCTAGCGGGCTGAATGAGCAGTTCTTC.